The source of this TCR beta chain is a study of metastatic and nonmetastatic thyroid tumors. Overall study: Malignant and benign thyroid patients had repertoires compared in peripheral blood and tumor or nodule tissue.

As originally analysed: Construction of a distant-metastasis classifier for papillary thyroid cancer relied on CDR3 differences across clinicopathological groups. TCRdb re-clonotyped the PCR reads via MiXCR. The V and J calls were determined by TCRdb, not by the authors. The table records 10,000 to 15,000 clones, 28% of them present only once. Overall study results and limits: According to reports, the diversity of TCR beta was significantly higher in malignant thyroid tumors than in benign nodules, and this held in both blood and tumor samples.

In this sample, this clone turned up many times. What it binds is unknown. V lost 6 bases and J lost 4; bases outside the gene matches: 13. CDR3 length equals 16 residues. Germline loops: CDR1 SGHTA, CDR2 FQGNSA. Not a single patient had been given any form of treatment at any point before undergoing thyroid surgery. The TCR originated in a female donor with papillary thyroid cancer or a benign thyroid nodule (not recorded which). Some clones in this sample may be carry-over from other donors' samples. The chain combines TRBV7-2 with TRBJ2-5; 8 positions match TRBD2. The sample was tumor tissue. The CDR3 reads CASRGGSGSGRETQYF. The CDR3 nucleotides are TGTGCCAGCAGGGGGGGAAGCGGGAGTGGGCGAGAGACCCAGTACTTC.